This entry concerns a single T cell receptor beta chain. Its recognized antigen is unknown. Base qualities are not provided; no much larger clone lies one nucleotide away. A patient's vitiligo counted as stable when the lesions had not changed at all during the previous 6 months. For classification as stable, the absence of confetti depigmentation, a clinical sign of active vitiligo, was additionally required. Anyone who had been treated within the previous three months was excluded from the study. PBMCs were isolated from heparinized blood by Ficoll density gradient centrifugation and then flash-frozen. The data were obtained in a study of resident and recirculating memory T cells in vitiligo (dated by TCRdb to the late 2010s). As for the study more broadly: For TCR beta sequencing, each of a few stable vitiligo patients provided PBMCs and epidermis from shave biopsies taken at two lesional sites and two nonlesional sites. The human TCR beta sequencing was designed to test whether specific clones found in lesional vitiligo skin differed from the clones found in nonlesional skin and in blood. Without any cell sorting, samples were homogenized immediately before genomic DNA was extracted using the Qiagen DNeasy Blood & Tissue Kit. Findings and caveats that apply to the study as a whole: Future mechanistic studies are needed so that the relative contributions of the lesion-infiltrating T cell clones and of human Trm versus Tcm pools can be evaluated. Overlap and correlation analysis found no significant repertoire overlap between any two biopsies, even biopsies from the same patient, apart from each lesion compared with itself. Clonality was not the same from one vitiligo lesion to another, and no unique dominant TCR clone turned up. Because TCR sequences were not shared across biopsy sites or across patients, the findings suggest that different lesions are infiltrated by different T cell clones, a pattern described as private specificity.

Relative to germline, V is 1 base shorter and J is 7 bases shorter, with 16 bases between their ends. The germline V gene yields LGHNA for CDR1 and YNFKEQ for CDR2. The CDR3 holds 15 amino acids from the cysteine to the phenylalanine. The read is trimmed to its CDR3 DNA, 45 bases read in frame from base 1. The immunoSEQ hsTCRB kit was used to amplify TCR beta chains from genomic DNA. TCR beta libraries were sequenced on an Illumina MiSeq instrument by the immunoSEQ service. Per the original workflow: The immunoSEQ Analyzer was used to analyze the repertoire data. TCRdb carries this immuneACCESS record with in-frame sequences only. Its versions omit some clonotypes, under half of them owing to an unresolved V gene in the studies checked, with the rest unexplained. V, J and clone size were drawn from that table, and D and trimming were deduced from the DNA. The sample yields 55,000 to 75,000 clones; more than 85% were counted once. Clones ranked in the top ten supply around 4.6% of the sample.

Rearrangement joined TRBV4-2 to TRBJ1-2; TRBD1 is possibly the D segment (5 matching bases). The sequenced sample was blood. The sequence came from a male donor with vitiligo. At the DNA level, the sequence is TGTGCCAGCAGCCAAGTTCAGGGCTTAGCTGTTGGCTACACCTTC. Its protein reads: CASSQVQGLAVGYTF.